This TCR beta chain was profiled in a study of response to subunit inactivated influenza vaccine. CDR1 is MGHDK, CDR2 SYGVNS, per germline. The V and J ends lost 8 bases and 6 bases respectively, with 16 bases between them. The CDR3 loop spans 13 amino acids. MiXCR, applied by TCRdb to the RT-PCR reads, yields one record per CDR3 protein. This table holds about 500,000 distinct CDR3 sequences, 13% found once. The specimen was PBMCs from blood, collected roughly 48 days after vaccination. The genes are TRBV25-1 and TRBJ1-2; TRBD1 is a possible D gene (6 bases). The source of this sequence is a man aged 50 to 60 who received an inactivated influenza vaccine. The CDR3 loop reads CASSEGRGDGYTF. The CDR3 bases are TGTGCCAGCTCAGAGGGCAGGGGAGATGGCTACACCTTC.